The sequence of this T cell receptor beta chain was determined in a study of cytomegalovirus exposure and HLA in healthy donors. Study summary: About 85 million unique TCR sequences came from HLA-typed donors in an early release.

This clone was seen just once. PCR employed 60 Vbeta and 13 Jbeta primers. Clones were read by immunoSEQ multiplex PCR, and TCRdb kept only the in-frame ones, dropping some. This sample carries 150,000 to 200,000 clones, about 90% of them seen once, and the ten largest clones take about 0.21%. The V end lost 2 bases, the J end lost 0 bases, and 11 bases lay between the germline ends. Germline V lookup: CDR1 SGHTA, CDR2 FQGNSA. This CDR3 comprises 17 residues. Sample: PBMCs. This receptor was taken from a girl under three years old in good health and CMV-seronegative. The gene calls are TRBV7-2 and TRBJ1-6; D remains unclear. The CDR3 DNA reads as TGTGCCAGCAGCTTATATTCTGCGGTCTCCTATAATTCACCCCTCCACTTT. This translates into CASSLYSAVSYNSPLHF.